These 3 T cell receptor beta chains came from one sample sequenced in a study of T cells in Graves' hyperthyroidism and ophthalmopathy. RNA transcripts were the template for amplifying TCR beta CDR3 regions. The TCR CDR3 first-round RT-PCR relied on the HTBI primer set. TCRdb ran MiXCR on the multiplex PCR reads and lists one entry per CDR3 protein. This table holds 300,000 to 400,000 distinct CDR3 sequences, approximately 14% found once. Sequenced: blood. These TCRs come from a woman aged 25 to 39 with Graves' ophthalmopathy.

As concerns this clonotype: The junction differs from germline at one of its ends, possibly a read error. The V call is TRBV2, the J call TRBJ1-5, with D unclear. This CDR3 has 12 amino acids. The germline V gene encodes CDR1 SNHLY and CDR2 FYNNEI. DNA of the CDR3: TGTGCCAGCAGCTTAGATGCACAGAGCTTGGATTTT. Its translation is CASSLDAQSLDF.

This clonotype showed up many times. V is TRBV6-1 and J is TRBJ1-1; the D gene is possibly TRBD1 (5 bases). V was clipped by 6 bases and J by 6 bases, with 20 bases between them. The V gene's germline CDR1 is MNHNS and CDR2 SASEGT. The CDR3 totals 15 residues. CDR3 loop: CASSTAPDRPSEAFF. CDR3 DNA sequence: TGTGCCAGCAGCACCGCTCCAGACAGACCTTCTGAAGCTTTCTTT.

Details on this clonotype: This may arise from a read error, as a much more abundant clone is one base away. V is TRBV5-1 and J is TRBJ1-6; D not resolved. CDR1 is SGHRS, CDR2 YFSETQ, per germline. This CDR3 contains 14 residues. V dropped 5 bases and J dropped 6 bases, with 12 bases sitting between them. The CDR3 spells CASRSTWANSPLHF. The DNA of the CDR3 is TGCGCCAGCAGGTCGACATGGGCTAATTCACCCCTCCACTTT.